The 21 T cell receptor beta chains listed next were all sequenced from one sample in a study of cytomegalovirus exposure and HLA in healthy donors. Primers included in the PCR were 60 Vbeta and 13 Jbeta primers. Sequencing was performed with immunoSEQ multiplex PCR; in TCRdb, only in-frame clones are kept and a portion is missing. The sample lists 100,000 or so clones; 75% were seen once. The sequenced material came from PBMCs. The receptors shown here come from a middle-aged man in good health and CMV-seronegative.

The chain combines TRBV18 with TRBJ2-3; 7 bases are shared with TRBD1. The CDR3 length is 12 residues. Germline trimming cut 2 bases from V and 10 bases from J; bases unmatched to any gene: 3. The V gene's germline CDR1 is KGHSH and CDR2 LQKENI. This CDR3 is CASSPDRVAQYF. CDR3 in DNA: TGTGCCAGCTCACCAGACAGGGTGGCGCAGTATTTT.

The CDR3 DNA follows: TGTGCCAGCAGCACCCAGTTAGCCACTAGCACAGATACGCAGTATTTT. Amino acids: CASSTQLATSTDTQYF. This chain links TRBV13 with TRBJ2-3; D is undetermined. V lost 5 bases and J 0 bases, leaving 15 bases between the germline ends. CDR3 length equals 16 residues. Germline V gene lookup returns CDR1 PRHDT and CDR2 FYEKMQ (reference sequence).

This sequence joins TRBV4-1 and TRBJ1-5; the match to TRBD1 covers 8 bases. Germline lookup yields CDR1 MGHRA and CDR2 YSYEKL. V trimming: 4 bases; J trimming: 6 bases; junction bases outside the gene matches: 5. The CDR3 runs 14 residues. The CDR3 sequence: CASSPTGVGQPQHF. Written as DNA, the CDR3 is TGCGCCAGCAGCCCGACAGGGGTTGGTCAGCCCCAGCATTTT.

The V call is TRBV5-1, the J call TRBJ2-7; D is perhaps TRBD2 (5 bases). V lost 0 bases and J lost 9, with 10 bases in between. The CDR3 length is 12 residues. The germline gives CDR1 SGHRS, CDR2 YFSETQ. CDR3 residues: CASSLGEGSQYF. The CDR3 bases are TGCGCCAGCAGCTTGGGAGAGGGCTCGCAGTACTTC.

The chain is built from TRBV7-9 and TRBJ1-1, with a possible D match to TRBD1 (6 bases). The CDR3 runs 14 residues. CDR1 is SEHNR and CDR2 is FQNEAQ in the germline V gene (reference sequence). The V end lost 5 bases, the J end lost 5 bases, and 15 bases lay between the germline ends. CDR3 coding DNA: TGTGCCAGCAGCGCAGGGGTGCGTAAAACTGAAGCTTTCTTT. Protein sequence: CASSAGVRKTEAFF.

This chain joins TRBV6-1 and TRBJ2-1; D is undetermined. V was pared by 5 bases and J by 10 bases, with 9 bases between. This CDR3 is 11 amino acids long. In germline, CDR1 is MNHNS, CDR2 SASEGT. CDR3 residues: CASSYWPEQFF. DNA of the CDR3: TGTGCCAGCAGTTATTGGCCGGAGCAGTTCTTC.

This clone was detected a few times. Mismatch with germline at one junction end may stem from a read error. The chain is built from TRBV7-7 and TRBJ2-1; 9 bases are a match to TRBD2. This CDR3 spans 16 amino acids. From germline, CDR1 is SSHAT and CDR2 FNYEAQ (reference sequence). CDR3 residues: CASSLEVAGAYNEQFF. The CDR3 coding sequence is TGTGCTAGCAGCTTAGAGGTAGCGGGGGCCTACAATGAGCAGTTCTTC.

The chain has TRBV5-5 and TRBJ2-2; tentatively, D is TRBD1 (7 bases). The V end was cut by 4 bases, the J end by 7 bases, with 17 bases between. The CDR3 contains 15 residues. Germline values: CDR1 SGHKS, CDR2 YYEKEE (reference sequence). CDR3 nucleotide sequence: TGTGCCAGCAGCCTAGCGAGGGGGCGCGACGGGGAGCTGTTTTTT. This encodes CASSLARGRDGELFF. The whole variable domain, filled in from reference TRBV5-5 and TRBJ2-2, reads DAGVTQSPTHLIKTRGQQVTLRCSPISGHKSVSWYQQVLGQGPQFIFQYYEKEERGRGNFPDRFSARQFPNYSSELNVNALLLGDSALYLCASSLARGRDGELFFGEGSRLTVL.

V gene TRBV9 combines with J gene TRBJ2-7; D is perhaps TRBD1 (6 bases). The CDR3 sequence is 15 residues long. Per germline, CDR1 SGDLS and CDR2 YYNGEE. Trimming left V 0 bases short and J 0 bases short, with 10 bases between. The chain's CDR3 is CASSVGQDSSYEQYF. CDR3 bases: TGTGCCAGCAGCGTAGGGCAGGACAGCTCCTACGAGCAGTACTTC.

The V call is TRBV28, the J call TRBJ2-7; 8 bases map to TRBD1. The germline V gene encodes CDR1 MDHEN and CDR2 SYDVKM. The J segment lost 5 bases and the V segment lost 7 bases, leaving 1 base of the junction unmatched. The CDR3 extends over 11 amino acids. The CDR3 loop is CASNRGDEQYF. The CDR3 bases are TGTGCCAGCAACAGGGGGGACGAGCAGTACTTC.

The V and J genes are TRBV9 and TRBJ1-2; D is possibly TRBD1 (6 bases). Germline values: CDR1 SGDLS, CDR2 YYNGEE. V gave up 0 bases and J gave up 3 bases, with 12 bases separating them. This CDR3 contains 15 residues. CDR3 coding DNA: TGTGCCAGCAGCGTAGGCGGGGGCAGGGACTATGGCTACACCTTC. Its translation: CASSVGGGRDYGYTF.

This chain joins TRBV19 and TRBJ1-5; TRBD1 might be the D (5 bases). The V gene's germline CDR1 is LNHDA and CDR2 SQIVND (reference sequence). V lost 8 bases, J lost 3 bases, and 11 bases lay in between. The CDR3 is 13 residues long. The CDR3 nucleotides read TGTGCCAGTGCGGGGACGTACAATCAGCCCCAGCATTTT. It specifies CASAGTYNQPQHF.

The chain uses TRBV30 and TRBJ2-5; the D gene is possibly TRBD1 (6 bases). The CDR3 sequence is 14 residues long. Germline CDR1 is GTSNPN and CDR2 is SVGIG (reference sequence). The V end was cut by 7 bases, the J end by 3 bases, with 18 bases between. The CDR3 protein is CASIRQDHKETQYF. The CDR3 DNA reads as TGTGCCTCGATACGACAGGATCATAAAGAGACCCAGTACTTC.

This chain joins TRBV18 and TRBJ2-3; 10 nucleotides align to TRBD2. Germline V lookup: CDR1 KGHSH, CDR2 LQKENI. Germline trimming cut 9 bases from V and 3 bases from J; bases unmatched to any gene: 3. The CDR3 sequence is 13 residues long. CDR3 coding DNA: TGTGCCAGTGGAGCGGGAGGGACAGATACGCAGTATTTT. Translation gives CASGAGGTDTQYF.

The chain carries TRBV10-3 and TRBJ1-2; TRBD1 aligns across 10 bases. The junction had 4 bases not matched to a gene; V was cut back by 2 bases and J by 4 bases. There are 15 residues in the CDR3. The V gene's germline CDR1 is ENHRY and CDR2 SYGVKD. CDR3 DNA: TGTGCCATCAGTGAGGCCGGGACAGGGGCCTATGGCTACACCTTC. This encodes CAISEAGTGAYGYTF.

The chain has TRBV5-1 and TRBJ2-3; 10 bases are a match to TRBD2. V dropped 0 bases and J dropped 4; count of bases not matched to a gene: 2. This CDR3 has 15 residues. Germline loops: CDR1 SGHRS, CDR2 YFSETQ. CDR3 loop: CASSLAAGGPDTQYF. CDR3 sequence (DNA): TGCGCCAGCAGCTTGGCAGCGGGGGGGCCAGATACGCAGTATTTT.

The chain recombines TRBV14 with TRBJ2-3; the match to TRBD2 covers 11 bases. The germline V gene encodes CDR1 SGHDN and CDR2 FVKESK. Trimming cost V 4 bases and J 0 bases; bases outside gene matches: 3. The CDR3 runs to 16 residues. CDR3 sequence reads: CASSLIAGGSTDTQYF. In DNA, the CDR3 is TGTGCCAGCAGCCTTATAGCGGGAGGGAGCACAGATACGCAGTATTTT.

This chain links TRBV6-1 with TRBJ2-2; D possibly corresponds to TRBD1 (5 bases). Germline V gives CDR1 MNHNS, CDR2 SASEGT. V was pared by 4 bases and J by 2 bases, with 14 bases between. CDR3 length: 16 residues. The CDR3 DNA is TGTGCCAGCAGTGGGGTGCAGGGTATTAACACCGGGGAGCTGTTTTTT. Protein: CASSGVQGINTGELFF.

V gene TRBV10-2 combines with J gene TRBJ1-2; 12 bases fit TRBD1. J was trimmed by 3 bases and V by 5 bases; bases with no gene match: 7. The CDR3 runs 16 residues. Looked up from germline, CDR1 is WSHSY and CDR2 is SAAADI. The CDR3 loop reads CASSRGQGAGDYGYTF. The CDR3 DNA sequence: TGCGCCAGCAGTCGGGGACAGGGGGCCGGGGACTATGGCTACACCTTC.

Only a few counts were recorded for this clone. The V and J genes are TRBV14 and TRBJ2-2; D perhaps matches TRBD1 (5 bases). CDR3 length equals 17 residues. V was cut by 4 bases and J by 2 bases, with 17 bases left in between. Looked up from germline, CDR1 is SGHDN and CDR2 is FVKESK. CDR3 residues: CASSPQYRTQNTGELFF. The CDR3 DNA sequence: TGTGCCAGCAGCCCACAGTATAGGACACAAAACACCGGGGAGCTGTTTTTT.

The chain couples TRBV28 to TRBJ1-1; D gene ambiguous. The CDR3 has 12 residues. From germline, CDR1 is MDHEN and CDR2 SYDVKM. V lost 8 bases and J lost 1, with 8 bases in between. The CDR3 DNA reads TGTGCCAGCGTACAGCAGAACACTGAAGCTTTCTTT. As protein: CASVQQNTEAFF. Variable domain in full (rest from reference TRBV28 and TRBJ1-1): DVKVTQSSRYLVKRTGEKVFLECVQDMDHENMFWYRQDPGLGLRLIYFSYDVKMKEKGDIPEGYSVSREKKERFSLILESASTNQTSMYLCASVQQNTEAFFGQGTRLTVV.